The 29 T cell receptor beta chains below come from one sample, sequenced in a study of CD8+CD57+ T cells in acquired aplastic anemia. TCR beta VDJ and CDR3 profiles were obtained from a genomic DNA template. TCRdb called the reads again in MiXCR, with one record for every CDR3 protein. The sample gives just over 400,000 distinct CDR3 sequences, 60% to 80% of which show up once; approximately 3.8% is in the top ten. The sequenced sample consisted of sorted CD4+, CD8+, or CD8+CD57+ T cells (not recorded which) from PBMCs. The receptors derive from a human donor in good health, serving as a control.

V gene TRBV20-1 combines with J gene TRBJ2-5, with TRBD1 matching 8 bases. J gave up 9 bases and V 4 bases, and 10 bases lay outside the gene matches. The CDR3 contains 13 residues. Germline V gene data show CDR1 as DFQATT and CDR2 as SNEGSKA (reference sequence). The CDR3, as DNA: TGCAGTGCTACGGACAGGGTTTGCGAGCCCCAGTACTTC. This translates into CSATDRVCEPQYF.

The table lists this clonotype with many counts. The genes are TRBV5-6 and TRBJ2-5, with 8 bases aligning to TRBD2. The V gene end was trimmed by 0 bases and the J gene end by 2 bases; junction bases not matched to a gene: 3. Germline assignment: CDR1 SGHDT and CDR2 YYEEEE. This CDR3 is 15 amino acids long. The CDR3 bases are TGTGCCAGCAGCTTGGTGTCGGGGGGGCAAGAGACCCAGTACTTC. Protein: CASSLVSGGQETQYF.

Worth noting for this clonotype: A single base separates this from a much larger clone, so it may be a read error. The gene calls are TRBV12-3 or TRBV12-4 and TRBJ1-1, with D unresolved. The CDR3 runs to 11 residues. The ends were cut back, 3 bases at V and 8 bases at J, with 7 bases in the middle. For the CDR3, the DNA is TGTGCCAGCAGTTTGGAGGGAGAAGCTTTCTTT. Translating it yields CASSLEGEAFF.

This clonotype was detected ten times or more. The chain is built from TRBV5-8 and TRBJ2-5, with 7 bases aligning to TRBD1. Germline CDR1 is SGHTS and CDR2 is YDEGEE. Trimming took 6 bases from V and 1 from J; bases not matched to a gene: 9. The CDR3 length is 15 residues. The CDR3 sequence: CASTYLRGPQETQYF. The CDR3 DNA sequence: TGTGCCAGCACCTATCTGAGGGGGCCCCAAGAGACCCAGTACTTC.

The sample holds many counts of this clonotype. The chain couples TRBV11-3 to TRBJ2-1; TRBD2 agrees at 11 bases. The V and J ends lost 1 base and 10 bases, in that order; junction bases with no gene match: 6. The germline gives CDR1 SGHNT, CDR2 YENEEA. This CDR3 is 15 amino acids long. In DNA, the CDR3 is TGTGCCAGCAGCTTAGGGCTAGCGGGGGGCTTCGAGCAGTTCTTC. Translated, it gives CASSLGLAGGFEQFF.

There are many counts of this clonotype. The chain carries TRBV6-6 and TRBJ1-5, with D unclear. The CDR3 sequence is 12 residues long. Trimming removed 7 bases at V and 0 bases at J, with 4 bases between. The germline V gene encodes CDR1 MNHNY and CDR2 SVGAGI (reference sequence). CDR3 protein: CASTHSNQPQHF. The CDR3 DNA follows: TGTGCCAGCACGCATAGCAATCAGCCCCAGCATTTT.

This clonotype was counted a single time. The chain employs TRBV11-1 and TRBJ2-7, with TRBD1 identical over 9 bases. CDR1 SGHAT and CDR2 FQDESV come from the germline V gene (reference sequence). The CDR3 runs 15 residues. The V segment lost 3 bases and the J segment 2 bases; nucleotides outside the gene matches: 5. CDR3 in DNA: TGTGCCAGCAGCTTTGGACAGGGGAAGACCTACGAGCAGTACTTC. Protein product: CASSFGQGKTYEQYF.

In its sample, this clonotype was seen once. The rearrangement joins TRBV10-3 to TRBJ2-2; the D gene is possibly TRBD1 (6 bases). Looked up from germline, CDR1 is ENHRY and CDR2 is SYGVKD. V was clipped by 10 bases and J by 7 bases, with 25 bases between them. The CDR3 extends over 16 amino acids. The CDR3 region has the DNA TGTGCCAGCAGCACGGGGTTCAGGGGCGGTGGCGGGGAGCTGTTTTTT. Its translation: CASSTGFRGGGGELFF.

Comments on this clonotype: This clone may be a read error of a much larger clone one base away. This chain uses TRBV9 with TRBJ1-4; D ambiguous. V was cut by 5 bases and J by 0 bases, with 17 bases left in between. The CDR3 runs 17 residues. Germline assignment: CDR1 SGDLS and CDR2 YYNGEE. This CDR3 reads CASSDISYLTTNEKLFF. The CDR3 bases are TGTGCCAGCAGTGATATTAGTTACCTGACAACTAATGAAAAACTGTTTTTT.

In the case of this clonotype: At one boundary the junction diverges from the germline segment, which might be a read error. This chain links TRBV2 with TRBJ2-7; D is unresolved. CDR1 is SNHLY and CDR2 is FYNNEI in the germline V gene. The CDR3 loop spans 14 amino acids. The DNA for the CDR3 is TGTGCCACCAGACCCGCGGCCGCGACTCACGAGCAGTACTTT. Protein sequence: CATRPAAATHEQYF.

In its sample, this clonotype was seen once. It is likely a read error, because the conserved phenylalanine at the end of the CDR3 is missing. Because the CDR3's place on the DNA is in doubt, the DNA is left out and the CDR3 is given as listed by TCRdb. This chain links TRBV12-3 or TRBV12-4 with TRBJ1-6. The CDR3 is 12 residues long, ends included. The CDR3 protein is CASSLDTAPIHY.

This clonotype appeared many times. The CDR3 region is CASSLVSDTQYF. The DNA of the CDR3 is TGTGCCAGCAGCTTGGTGTCGGATACGCAGTATTTT. The chain has TRBV7-2 and TRBJ2-3; D is unclear. V was trimmed by 3 bases and J by 6 bases, leaving 7 bases between them. The CDR3 loop spans 12 amino acids. The germline CDR1 and CDR2 sequences are SGHTA and FQGNSA.

J is TRBJ2-7 and V is TRBV15; D ambiguous. CDR3 length: 13 residues. CDR1 and CDR2 from the germline V gene are LNHNV and YYDKDF (reference sequence). Trimming pared 10 bases from V and 6 bases from J, leaving 19 bases between. CDR3 sequence (DNA): TGTGCCAGCTATCACAGTTTCTGCTCCGAGCAGTACTTC. Translated: CASYHSFCSEQYF.

On this clonotype itself: One end of the junction does not line up with germline, which may come from a read error. CDR3 sequence reads: CASLPAGEGETYEQYF. The CDR3 nucleotides are TGTGCCAGCTTGCCTGCGGGGGAGGGTGAAACCTACGAGCAGTACTTC. The chain combines TRBV5-1 with TRBJ2-7, with 7 nucleotides matching TRBD2. CDR3 length: 16 residues. CDR1 is SGHRS, CDR2 YFSETQ, per germline.

The chain has TRBV5-1 and TRBJ2-7, with D maybe TRBD1 (5 bases). The length of the CDR3 is 14 residues. The V end was cut by 0 bases, the J end by 6 bases, with 13 bases between. Germline V gene data show CDR1 as SGHRS and CDR2 as YFSETQ. The CDR3 DNA reads TGCGCCAGCAGCTTGGGACAGAGTGGCAGCGAGCAGTACTTC. This codes for CASSLGQSGSEQYF.

This chain links TRBV5-6 with TRBJ2-7; 10 nucleotides line up with TRBD2. Germline assignment: CDR1 SGHDT and CDR2 YYEEEE. V trimming: 3 bases; J trimming: 6 bases; junction bases outside the gene matches: 24. The CDR3 covers 20 residues. CDR3 amino acids: CASSYPSRVSGRASGPEQYF. CDR3 DNA sequence: TGTGCCAGCAGCTACCCCAGCAGGGTCAGCGGGAGGGCCTCTGGGCCCGAGCAGTACTTC.

The chain recombines TRBV20-1 with TRBJ2-7; 7 bases match TRBD1. With the DNA end fitting TRBJ2-1 better, the J assignment may be wrong. This CDR3 has 15 residues. The germline CDR1 and CDR2 sequences are DFQATT and SNEGSKA (reference sequence). For the CDR3, the DNA is TGCAGTGCTAGTGCTCCCCCACAGGGGTACAATGAGCAGTTCTTC. Encoded protein: CSASAPPQGYNEQFF.

This clonotype was recorded a few times. The chain has TRBV7-9 and TRBJ2-3; 10 nucleotides line up with TRBD1. V gave up 7 bases and J gave up 5 bases; unmatched junction bases: 9. Germline assignment: CDR1 SEHNR and CDR2 FQNEAQ (reference sequence). The CDR3 is made up of 15 amino acids. CDR3 in DNA: TGTGCCAGCATCCCCGGACAGGGGGAGGGAGATACGCAGTATTTT. Encoded protein: CASIPGQGEGDTQYF.

The V gene is TRBV20-1, the J gene TRBJ2-1; 9 bases are a match to TRBD2. Germline loops: CDR1 DFQATT, CDR2 SNEGSKA (reference sequence). The V gene end was trimmed by 1 base and the J gene end by 5 bases; junction bases not matched to a gene: 6. The CDR3 is made up of 15 amino acids. The CDR3 reads CSARVPSGVNNEQFF. CDR3 coding DNA: TGCAGTGCTAGAGTGCCTAGCGGGGTTAACAATGAGCAGTTCTTC.

The sample holds many counts of this clonotype. This chain connects TRBV5-1 to TRBJ1-3, with D possibly TRBD1 on 5 matching bases. Germline CDR1 SGHRS, CDR2 YFSETQ. V lost 2 bases and J 2 bases, leaving 17 bases between the germline ends. The CDR3 is 17 residues long. The CDR3 sequence is CASSLNPAGETGNTIYF. DNA of the CDR3: TGCGCCAGCAGCTTAAATCCCGCGGGGGAGACTGGAAACACCATATATTTT.

Regarding this clonotype: A much larger clone is a single base away; this may be a read error. The J gene is TRBJ2-7, the V gene TRBV29-1, with no clear D. This CDR3 contains 14 residues. The V gene lost 4 bases and the J gene lost 2 bases, with 15 bases spanning the gap. Germline loops: CDR1 SQVTM, CDR2 ANQGSEA. Here the CDR3 reads CSVVSGEYPYEQYF. Here the CDR3 DNA reads TGCAGCGTTGTGTCGGGCGAATACCCCTACGAGCAGTACTTC.

The chain joins TRBV6-5 to TRBJ1-1, with TRBD1 matching 7 bases. Germline lookup yields CDR1 MNHEY and CDR2 SVGAGI. The CDR3 is made up of 14 amino acids. Trimming took 10 bases from V and 5 from J; bases not matched to a gene: 13. The CDR3: CATGLRGRGTEAFF. The CDR3 nucleotides are TGTGCCACCGGGCTCAGGGGCAGGGGGACTGAAGCTTTCTTT.

This clonotype was detected once. Relative to the germline gene, one junction end is altered; a read error may explain this. This chain links TRBV10-3 with TRBJ2-1; D perhaps matches TRBD2 (5 bases). Germline CDR1 and CDR2: ENHRY and SYGVKD. The CDR3 extends over 14 amino acids. The CDR3 DNA reads TGTGCCAGCAGTCCAGCGGAGGAGTACAATGAGCAGTTCTTC. As protein: CASSPAEEYNEQFF.

J is TRBJ1-5 and V is TRBV19; the match to TRBD1 covers 7 bases. The CDR3 consists of 15 residues. Germline V gene lookup returns CDR1 LNHDA and CDR2 SQIVND (reference sequence). With V trimmed by 5 bases and J by 8 bases, 12 bases remained unmatched. The CDR3 is CASSQAGTVMEPQHF. For the CDR3, the DNA is TGTGCCAGTAGTCAGGCCGGGACAGTAATGGAGCCCCAGCATTTT.

This clonotype has a count of ten or more. This chain's CDR3 is CASSQDPTVRQAIAFF. The CDR3 DNA reads TGTGCCAGCAGCCAAGACCCCACCGTCCGGCAGGCAATCGCTTTCTTT. The V gene is TRBV3-1, the J gene TRBJ1-1; D gene unclear. The CDR3 runs 16 residues. V was clipped by 0 bases and J by 11 bases, with 22 bases between them. The germline gives CDR1 LGHDT, CDR2 YNNKEL (reference sequence). The entire variable domain, with the rest obtained from reference TRBV3-1 and TRBJ1-1, is as follows: DTAVSQTPKYLVTQMGNDKSIKCEQNLGHDTMYWYKQDSKKFLKIMFSYNNKELIINETVPNRFSPKSPDKAHLNLHINSLELGDSAVYFCASSQDPTVRQAIAFFGQGTRLTVV.

The chain links TRBV20-1 to TRBJ2-1; 8 positions agree with TRBD2. The CDR3 consists of 13 residues. CDR1 DFQATT and CDR2 SNEGSKA come from the germline V gene (reference sequence). V lost 6 bases, J lost 3 bases, and 4 bases stayed unmatched. This CDR3 reads CSAPRGGYNEQFF. The CDR3 DNA reads as TGCAGTGCCCCTCGGGGGGGCTACAATGAGCAGTTCTTC.

The V and J genes are TRBV2 and TRBJ1-2, with 9 nucleotides matching TRBD1. CDR3 length: 14 amino acids. Germline lookup yields CDR1 SNHLY and CDR2 FYNNEI. Trimming took 6 bases from V and 6 from J; bases not matched to a gene: 8. CDR3 DNA sequence: TGTGCCAGCAGACCGGGACAGGGATGGGATGGCTACACCTTC. This translates into CASRPGQGWDGYTF.

There are many counts of this clonotype. The chain has TRBV7-2 and TRBJ2-6, with D uncertain. The CDR3 loop spans 19 amino acids. Germline lookup yields CDR1 SGHTA and CDR2 FQGNSA. V lost 0 bases to trimming and J lost 3 bases, with 18 bases between them. CDR3 residues: CASSLAGRRGVSGANVLTF. The DNA of the CDR3 is TGTGCCAGCAGCTTAGCAGGGCGGCGTGGGGTTAGTGGGGCCAACGTCCTGACTTTC.

The rearrangement links TRBV5-1 to TRBJ1-5; the D is unclear. Per germline, CDR1 SGHRS and CDR2 YFSETQ. V dropped 4 bases and J dropped 7 bases, with 18 bases sitting between them. The CDR3 covers 15 residues. The CDR3 DNA is TGCGCCAGCAGCCAAGAAGCGAGGGTGGTCCAGCCCCAGCATTTT. Its protein is CASSQEARVVQPQHF.